This passage covers 17 T cell receptor beta chains from one sample sequenced in a study of OX40 agonist ivuxolimab in advanced cancers. Using immunoSEQ multiplex PCR, the repertoire was profiled, and TCRdb retains in-frame clones only, with some absent. This table holds some 97,000 clones, 85% to 90% found once. Sample: CD4+ or CD8+ T cells sorted from blood, taken in a trial of the OX40 agonist ivuxolimab. The receptors shown here come from an adult with an advanced solid tumor such as melanoma, head and neck, liver or kidney cancer.

This chain uses TRBV6-1 with TRBJ2-2; D not certain. In germline, CDR1 is MNHNS, CDR2 SASEGT. Deletions cut 3 bases from V and 7 bases from J, with 12 bases between. This CDR3 contains 14 residues. The CDR3 nucleotides are TGTGCCAGCAGTGACAGGTGGGCAGTCGGGGAGCTGTTTTTT. Translation: CASSDRWAVGELFF.

This rearrangement joins TRBV5-4 to TRBJ1-2; weak D call: TRBD1 (5 bases). CDR1 and CDR2 from the germline V gene are SGHNT and YYREEE (reference sequence). The CDR3 totals 14 residues. V shed 3 bases and J shed 8 bases, with 17 bases lying between them. The CDR3 sequence is CASSSPPGPSGYTF. CDR3 coding DNA: TGTGCCAGCAGCTCGCCTCCGGGACCGTCAGGCTACACCTTC.

The rearrangement links TRBV5-4 to TRBJ2-3, with D possibly being TRBD2 (5 bases). CDR1 SGHNT and CDR2 YYREEE come from the germline V gene (reference sequence). The CDR3 extends over 14 amino acids. Trimming removed 1 base at V and 2 bases at J, with 8 bases between. The CDR3 loop is CASSLTSTTDTQYF. In nucleotides, the CDR3 is TGTGCCAGCAGCTTGACTAGTACCACAGATACGCAGTATTTT.

Here the CDR3 reads CSAKITEAFF. CDR3 nucleotide sequence: TGCAGTGCTAAGATCACTGAAGCTTTCTTT. The chain employs TRBV20-1 and TRBJ1-1, with no clear D. From germline, CDR1 is DFQATT and CDR2 SNEGSKA (reference sequence). Trimming shortened V by 4 bases and J by 4 bases, and 4 bases separated the two germline ends. The CDR3 is made up of 10 amino acids.

The genes are TRBV5-1 and TRBJ2-3; 14 bases fit TRBD2. CDR1 is SGHRS, CDR2 YFSETQ, per germline. There are 17 residues in the CDR3. The ends lost 2 bases at V and 3 bases at J; junction bases unmatched: 5. CDR3 bases: TGCGCCAGCAGCTTAGGGACTAGCGGGGGCGGTACAGATACGCAGTATTTT. This gives the protein CASSLGTSGGGTDTQYF.

The chain recombines TRBV6-1 with TRBJ2-7, with D unresolved. Germline V CDR1 and CDR2: MNHNS, SASEGT. V was pared by 3 bases and J by 12 bases, with 12 bases between. The CDR3 is made up of 11 amino acids. CDR3 in amino acids: CASSDGRFRYF. CDR3 nucleotide sequence: TGTGCCAGCAGTGATGGAAGGTTTCGGTACTTC.

For this clone: Its ends do not fully match the called genes, so a read error is possible. The rearrangement links TRBV6-5 to TRBJ2-6, with a weak D call TRBD2 (5 bases). Germline V CDR1 and CDR2: MNHEY, SVGAGI. The CDR3 loop spans 16 amino acids. The CDR3 region has the DNA TGTGCCAGCAGTTACGGGAGAATCTCTGGGACCAACGTCCTGACTTTC. Translating it yields CASSYGRISGTNVLTF.

The V call is TRBV30, the J call TRBJ1-2, with D possibly matching TRBD1 (5 bases). Germline-derived CDR1 and CDR2 are GTSNPN and SVGIG (reference sequence). V shed 0 bases and J shed 1 base, with 12 bases lying between them. CDR3 size: 15 residues. Written as DNA, the CDR3 is TGTGCCTGGAGTGTAGGGGCTTTCGGTAACTATGGCTACACCTTC. This encodes CAWSVGAFGNYGYTF. Based on the CDR3 plus reference TRBV30 and TRBJ1-2, the full variable domain is SQTIHQWPATLVQPVGSPLSLECTVEGTSNPNLYWYRQAAGRGLQLLFYSVGIGQISSEVPQNLSASRPQDRQFILSSKKLLLSDSGFYLCAWSVGAFGNYGYTFGSGTRLTVV.

This clone showed up just a few times. This chain links TRBV7-2 with TRBJ1-6; TRBD1 might be the D (5 bases). Germline V gives CDR1 SGHTA, CDR2 FQGNSA. Deletions cut 4 bases from V and 12 bases from J, with 13 bases between. The CDR3 is 13 residues long. The CDR3 is CASSWDPQLPLHF. Here the CDR3 DNA reads TGTGCCAGCAGCTGGGACCCCCAATTACCCCTCCACTTT.

The chain has TRBV10-3 and TRBJ2-7, with 12 bases lining up with TRBD1. Germline CDR1 reads ENHRY; CDR2 reads SYGVKD. V shed 9 bases and J 5 bases; nucleotides not matched to a gene: 8. The CDR3 consists of 14 residues. The DNA of the CDR3 is TGTGCCATTCGTTCCGGGACAGGGGGCAACGAGCAGTACTTC. Its translation is CAIRSGTGGNEQYF.

This chain uses TRBV9 with TRBJ2-1, with 10 bases lining up with TRBD2. The CDR3 contains 14 residues. Trimming took 6 bases from V and 4 from J; bases not matched to a gene: 4. The V gene's germline CDR1 is SGDLS and CDR2 YYNGEE. The CDR3 reads CASNPSGGYNEQFF. CDR3 nucleotides: TGTGCCAGCAACCCTAGCGGGGGATACAATGAGCAGTTCTTC.

V and J are TRBV1 and TRBJ2-1; the table's D gene call, TRBD1, was not cross checked with the DNA. TRBV1 is a pseudogene segment. This CDR3 has 12 amino acids. The CDR3 bases are TGCACCAGCAGGGGCTACCTCAATGAGCAGTTCTTC. It codes for CTSRGYLNEQFF.

V usage is TRBV5-4 and J usage is TRBJ2-5; D call uncertain. Germline assignment: CDR1 SGHNT and CDR2 YYREEE (reference sequence). This CDR3 has 13 amino acids. V was cut by 1 base and J by 0 bases, with 4 bases left in between. As DNA, the CDR3 is TGTGCCAGCAGCTTGTCGTACCAAGAGACCCAGTACTTC. This sequence encodes CASSLSYQETQYF.

This chain uses TRBV6-5 with TRBJ1-1, with 8 nucleotides matching TRBD1. V dropped 5 bases and J dropped 3; count of bases not matched to a gene: 5. CDR1 MNHEY and CDR2 SVGAGI come from the germline V gene. The length of the CDR3 is 14 residues. The CDR3 sequence: CASSEVTGDTEAFF. In DNA form, the CDR3 reads TGTGCCAGCAGTGAGGTGACAGGGGACACTGAAGCTTTCTTT.

The V gene is TRBV5-1, the J gene TRBJ1-4; tentative D call: TRBD1 (5 bases). In germline, CDR1 is SGHRS, CDR2 YFSETQ. V was pared by 1 base and J by 5 bases, with 15 bases between. This CDR3 region has 16 residues. The DNA for the CDR3 is TGCGCCAGCAGCTTGTTCAGGGCCGGACAAAATGAAAAACTGTTTTTT. Its protein product is CASSLFRAGQNEKLFF.

This chain links TRBV5-1 with TRBJ2-7; the D gene is possibly TRBD2 (6 bases). CDR1 is SGHRS and CDR2 is YFSETQ in the germline V gene. V lost 3 bases to trimming and J lost 6 bases, with 10 bases between them. The CDR3 totals 12 residues. This CDR3 reads CASSWTNGEQYF. CDR3 in DNA: TGCGCCAGCAGCTGGACTAACGGCGAGCAGTACTTC.

This chain connects TRBV15 to TRBJ1-1; D not resolved. The CDR3 consists of 12 residues. Germline V gene sequence: CDR1 LNHNV, CDR2 YYDKDF (reference sequence). Trimming removed 0 bases at V and 5 bases at J, with 4 bases between. CDR3 loop: CATSRELTEAFF. Here the CDR3 DNA reads TGTGCCACCAGCAGAGAGTTAACTGAAGCTTTCTTT.